This T cell receptor (beta chain) was documented in a study of CD8 T cells in Susac syndrome (dated by TCRdb to 2018 to 2020). Looking at the study overall: Whether CD8+ T cell activation and differentiation in Susac syndrome was antigen driven was tested using repertoire sequencing.

Peripheral blood CD8+ and CD4+ T cells from healthy donors, Susac syndrome patients and multiple sclerosis patients were profiled using high-throughput TCR beta sequencing. Multiple sclerosis controls were treatment-naive patients with stable or active relapsing-remitting disease fulfilling revised McDonald criteria. Bulk CD8+ and CD4+ T cells were purified by magnetic negative isolation, whereas CD8+ TEMRA cells were enriched by FACS. Blood was drawn into EDTA tubes, processed within 24 hours, and PBMCs were isolated by density gradient centrifugation. PBMCs intended for TCR sequencing were cryopreserved in liquid nitrogen and were subsequently thawed in a 37 degrees C water bath. Purity of sorted or isolated CD4+, CD8+ and CD8+ TEMRA cells was at least 90%. RNA was extracted with the RNeasy kit and 0.5 to 1 ug was reverse transcribed using random hexamers. The immunoSEQ multiplex PCR assay, which covers 54 Vbeta and 13 Jbeta segments, was used to amplify TCR beta CDR3 regions. Bias from PCR amplification was corrected by using a synthetic template baseline for primer optimization and for computational correction. Per the original workflow: Only productive sequences were kept, with reads annotated to V, D and J genes according to IMGT and analyzed in immunoSEQ Analyzer. Clonality was computed as one minus Shannon entropy normalized by log2 of the number of productive unique sequences. For each patient and control, public and private clones were evaluated within the 100 most prevalent clones. Clones were defined as Susac-specific when absent from the healthy and MS cohorts, from about a thousand published viral clones and from other ImmuneACCESS disease sequences. TCRdb cleaned the public reads at Q25 with fastp, built clones with MiXCR and kept in-frame beta chains. Rows matching on CDR3 protein sequence are summarized as one entry with the most common DNA and genes. TCRdb assigned the V and J calls; the authors' analysis was not used. For this sample the table gives around 200,000 distinct CDR3 sequences, of which 90% to 96% were detected only once. The top ten clonotypes cover approximately 0.09% of the sample.

Findings and caveats that apply to the study as a whole: The study acknowledged that relatively few individuals were included in the TCR sequencing and HLA analysis.

V lost 6 bases and J lost 3 bases; the stretch between them is 4 bases long. The germline V gene encodes CDR1 SNHLY and CDR2 FYNNEI. From cysteine to phenylalanine, the CDR3 is 11 amino acids long. Left in the record is the CDR3 DNA by itself, 33 bases read in frame from the first base. With regard to this clonotype: The specificity of this receptor is unknown. Base-call qualities are not available, and no considerably larger clone is one nucleotide away.

Sequencing used CD4+ T cells from PBMCs. The sequence was collected from a human donor with multiple sclerosis. Recombination joined TRBV2 with TRBJ2-3; the D gene cannot be resolved reliably. Read as DNA, the sequence is TGTGCCAGCAGCAAAACAGATACGCAGTATTTT. Its amino acids are CASSKTDTQYF.